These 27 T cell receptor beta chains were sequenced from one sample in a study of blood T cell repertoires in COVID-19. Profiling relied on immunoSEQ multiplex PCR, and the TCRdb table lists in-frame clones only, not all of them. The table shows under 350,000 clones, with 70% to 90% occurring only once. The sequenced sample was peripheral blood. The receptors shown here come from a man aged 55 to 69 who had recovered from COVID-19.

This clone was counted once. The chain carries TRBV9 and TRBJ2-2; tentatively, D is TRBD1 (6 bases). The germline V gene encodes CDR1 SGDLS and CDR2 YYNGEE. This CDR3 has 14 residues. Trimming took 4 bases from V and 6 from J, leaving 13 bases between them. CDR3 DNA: TGTGCCAGCAGCACCTACAGGGCGGCCGGGGAGCTGTTTTTT. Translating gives CASSTYRAAGELFF.

The CDR3 DNA reads as TGTGCCAGCAGCTTGGGAGGGCGGGATCGCTACGAGCAGTACTTC. Encoded protein: CASSLGGRDRYEQYF. V is TRBV5-4 and J is TRBJ2-7, with D perhaps matching TRBD2 (6 bases). Germline CDR1 is SGHNT and CDR2 is YYREEE (reference sequence). There are 15 residues in the CDR3. The V gene lost 0 bases and the J gene lost 3 bases, with 13 bases spanning the gap.

As DNA, the CDR3 is TGTGCCAGCAGCCCGGGACAGGGACAGACCGGGGAGCTGTTTTTT. Protein sequence: CASSPGQGQTGELFF. The chain is built from TRBV5-6 and TRBJ2-2, with 9 bases fitting TRBD1. The germline gives CDR1 SGHDT, CDR2 YYEEEE. The V segment lost 4 bases and the J segment 5 bases; nucleotides outside the gene matches: 6. The CDR3 runs 15 residues.

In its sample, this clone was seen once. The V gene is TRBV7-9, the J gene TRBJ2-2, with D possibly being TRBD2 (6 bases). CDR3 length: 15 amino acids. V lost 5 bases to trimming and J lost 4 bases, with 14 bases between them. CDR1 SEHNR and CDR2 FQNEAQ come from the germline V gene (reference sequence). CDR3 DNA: TGTGCCAGCAGCCCGGCGGGAAGTCCCACCGGGGAGCTGTTTTTT. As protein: CASSPAGSPTGELFF.

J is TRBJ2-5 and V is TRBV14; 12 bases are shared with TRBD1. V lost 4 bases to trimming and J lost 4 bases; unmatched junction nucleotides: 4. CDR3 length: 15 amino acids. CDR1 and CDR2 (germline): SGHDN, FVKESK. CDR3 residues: CASSRDRGRIETQYF. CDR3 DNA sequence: TGTGCCAGCAGCCGGGACAGGGGGCGCATAGAGACCCAGTACTTC. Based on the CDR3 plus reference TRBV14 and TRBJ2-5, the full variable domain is EAGVTQFPSHSVIEKGQTVTLRCDPISGHDNLYWYRRVMGKEIKFLLHFVKESKQDESGMPNNRFLAERTGGTYSTLKVQPAELEDSGVYFCASSRDRGRIETQYFGPGTRLLVL.

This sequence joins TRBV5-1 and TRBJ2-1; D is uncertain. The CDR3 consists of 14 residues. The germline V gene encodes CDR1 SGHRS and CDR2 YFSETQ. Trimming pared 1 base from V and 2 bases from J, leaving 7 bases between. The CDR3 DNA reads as TGCGCCAGCAGCTTGACTTCCCCCTACAATGAGCAGTTCTTC. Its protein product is CASSLTSPYNEQFF.

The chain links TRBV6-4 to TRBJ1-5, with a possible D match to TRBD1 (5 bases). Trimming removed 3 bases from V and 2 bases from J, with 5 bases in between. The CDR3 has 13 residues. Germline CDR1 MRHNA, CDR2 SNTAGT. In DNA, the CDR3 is TGTGCCAGCAGTGAACAGGGCAATCAGCCCCAGCATTTT. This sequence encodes CASSEQGNQPQHF.

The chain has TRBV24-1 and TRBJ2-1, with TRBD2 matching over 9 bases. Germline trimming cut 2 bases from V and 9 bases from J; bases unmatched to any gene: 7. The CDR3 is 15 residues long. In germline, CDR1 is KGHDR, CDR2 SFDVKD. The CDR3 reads CATSDSVSGGAEQFF. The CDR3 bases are TGTGCCACCAGTGATTCTGTTAGCGGGGGCGCTGAGCAGTTCTTC.

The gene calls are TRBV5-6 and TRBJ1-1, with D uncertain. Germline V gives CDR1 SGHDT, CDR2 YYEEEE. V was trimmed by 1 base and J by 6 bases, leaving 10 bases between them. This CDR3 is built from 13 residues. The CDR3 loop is CASSLYSIPEAFF. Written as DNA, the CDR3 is TGTGCCAGCAGCTTGTACAGTATTCCTGAAGCTTTCTTT. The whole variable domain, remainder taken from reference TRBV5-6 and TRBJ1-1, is DAGVTQSPTHLIKTRGQQVTLRCSPKSGHDTVSWYQQALGQGPQFIFQYYEEEERQRGNFPDRFSGHQFPNYSSELNVNALLLGDSALYLCASSLYSIPEAFFGQGTRLTVV.

This CDR3 is CAWSTGSNQPQHF. In DNA, the CDR3 is TGTGCCTGGAGTACAGGGAGCAATCAGCCCCAGCATTTT. The V call is TRBV30, the J call TRBJ1-5; D possibly corresponds to TRBD1 (6 bases). V gave up 2 bases and J gave up 1 base, with 6 bases separating them. CDR3 size: 13 residues. Germline V gene lookup returns CDR1 GTSNPN and CDR2 SVGIG (reference sequence).

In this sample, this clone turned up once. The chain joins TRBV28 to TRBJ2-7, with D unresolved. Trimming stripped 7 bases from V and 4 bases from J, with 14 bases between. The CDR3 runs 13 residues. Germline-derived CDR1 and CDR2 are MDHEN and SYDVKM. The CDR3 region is CASISPRIYEQYF. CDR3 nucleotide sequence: TGTGCCAGCATTAGTCCGCGAATTTACGAGCAGTACTTC.

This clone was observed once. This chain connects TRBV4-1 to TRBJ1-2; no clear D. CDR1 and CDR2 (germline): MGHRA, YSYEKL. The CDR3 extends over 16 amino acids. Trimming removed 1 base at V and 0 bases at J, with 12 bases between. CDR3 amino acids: CASSQAANRANYGYTF. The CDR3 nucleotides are TGCGCCAGCAGCCAAGCTGCCAACAGAGCTAACTATGGCTACACCTTC.

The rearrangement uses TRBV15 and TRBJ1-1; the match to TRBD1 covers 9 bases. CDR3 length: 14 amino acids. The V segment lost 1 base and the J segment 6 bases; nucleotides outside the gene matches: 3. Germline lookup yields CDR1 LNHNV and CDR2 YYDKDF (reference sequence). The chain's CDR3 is CATSRGGQGAEAFF. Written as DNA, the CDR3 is TGTGCCACCAGCAGAGGGGGACAGGGAGCTGAAGCTTTCTTT.

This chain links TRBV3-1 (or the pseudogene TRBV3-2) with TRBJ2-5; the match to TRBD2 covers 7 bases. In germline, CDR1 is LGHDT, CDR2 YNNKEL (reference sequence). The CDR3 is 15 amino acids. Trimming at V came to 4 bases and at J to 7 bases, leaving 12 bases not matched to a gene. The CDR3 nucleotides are TGTGCCAGCAGCCCACTTCTTGGGGGGGAAGGGACCCAGTACTTC. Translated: CASSPLLGGEGTQYF.

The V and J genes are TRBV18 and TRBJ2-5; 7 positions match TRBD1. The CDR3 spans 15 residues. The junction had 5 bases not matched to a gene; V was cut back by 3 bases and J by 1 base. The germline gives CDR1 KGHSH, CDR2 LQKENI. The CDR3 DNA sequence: TGTGCCAGCTCACCGATCGGGACAGCCCAAGAGACCCAGTACTTC. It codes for CASSPIGTAQETQYF.

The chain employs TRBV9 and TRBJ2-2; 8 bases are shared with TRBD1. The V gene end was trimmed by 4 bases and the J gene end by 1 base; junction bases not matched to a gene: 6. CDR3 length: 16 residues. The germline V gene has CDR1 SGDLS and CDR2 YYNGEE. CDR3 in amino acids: CASSLGQGQNTGELFF. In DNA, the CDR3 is TGTGCCAGCAGCCTCGGACAGGGCCAGAACACCGGGGAGCTGTTTTTT.

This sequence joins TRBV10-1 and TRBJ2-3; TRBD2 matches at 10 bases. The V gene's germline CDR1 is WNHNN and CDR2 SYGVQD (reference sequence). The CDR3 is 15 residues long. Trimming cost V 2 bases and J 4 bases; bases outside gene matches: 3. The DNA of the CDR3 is TGCGCCAGCAGTGAGCGAGCGGGAGGGGCAGATACGCAGTATTTT. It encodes CASSERAGGADTQYF.

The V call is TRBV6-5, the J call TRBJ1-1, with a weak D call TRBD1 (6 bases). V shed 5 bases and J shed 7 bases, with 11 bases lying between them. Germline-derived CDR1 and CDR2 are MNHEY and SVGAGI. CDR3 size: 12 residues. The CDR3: CASSLDSFEAFF. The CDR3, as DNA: TGTGCCAGCAGTCTGGACAGTTTTGAAGCTTTCTTT.

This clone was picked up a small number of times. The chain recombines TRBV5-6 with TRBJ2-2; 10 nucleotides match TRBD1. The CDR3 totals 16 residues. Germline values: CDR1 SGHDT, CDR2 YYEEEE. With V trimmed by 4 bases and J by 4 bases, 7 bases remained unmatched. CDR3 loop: CASSLPTGGGTGELFF. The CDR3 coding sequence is TGTGCCAGCAGCCTACCGACAGGGGGCGGCACCGGGGAGCTGTTTTTT.

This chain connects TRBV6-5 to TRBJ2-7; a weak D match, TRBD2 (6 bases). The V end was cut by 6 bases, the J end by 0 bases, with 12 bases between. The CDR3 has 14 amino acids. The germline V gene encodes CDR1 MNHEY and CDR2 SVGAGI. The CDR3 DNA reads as TGTGCCAGCAGCCTAGCGTCCAGCTCCTACGAGCAGTACTTC. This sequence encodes CASSLASSSYEQYF.

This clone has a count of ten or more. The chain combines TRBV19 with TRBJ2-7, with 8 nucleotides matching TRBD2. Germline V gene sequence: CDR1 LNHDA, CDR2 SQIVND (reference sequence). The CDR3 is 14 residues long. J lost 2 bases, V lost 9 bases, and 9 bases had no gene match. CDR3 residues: CASKGWRGAYEQYF. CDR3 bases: TGTGCCAGCAAAGGATGGCGGGGGGCCTACGAGCAGTACTTC.

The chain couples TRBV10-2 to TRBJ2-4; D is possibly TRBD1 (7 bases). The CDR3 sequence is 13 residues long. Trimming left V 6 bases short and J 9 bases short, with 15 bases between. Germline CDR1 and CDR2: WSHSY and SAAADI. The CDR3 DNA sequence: TGCGCCAGCAGAGACAGGGACGGGGGCATTCAGTACTTC. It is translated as CASRDRDGGIQYF.

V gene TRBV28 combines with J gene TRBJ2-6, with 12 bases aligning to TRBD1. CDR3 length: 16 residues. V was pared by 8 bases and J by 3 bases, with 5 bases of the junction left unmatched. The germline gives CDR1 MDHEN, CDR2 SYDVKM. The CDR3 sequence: CASYGTGGGGANVLTF. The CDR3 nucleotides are TGTGCCAGCTACGGGACAGGGGGCGGTGGGGCCAACGTCCTGACTTTC.

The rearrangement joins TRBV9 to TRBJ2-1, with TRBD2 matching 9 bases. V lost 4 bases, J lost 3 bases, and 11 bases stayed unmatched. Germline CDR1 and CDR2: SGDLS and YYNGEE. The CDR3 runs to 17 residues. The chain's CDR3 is CASSPLSGAGGYNEQFF. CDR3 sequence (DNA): TGTGCCAGCAGCCCCCTGAGTGGAGCGGGGGGCTACAATGAGCAGTTCTTC.

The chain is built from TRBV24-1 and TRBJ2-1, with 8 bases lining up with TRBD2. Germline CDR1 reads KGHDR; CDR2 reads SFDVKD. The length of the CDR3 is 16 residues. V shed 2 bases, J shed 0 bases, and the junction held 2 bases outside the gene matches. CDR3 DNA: TGTGCCACCAGTGATTCAAGCGGGAGCTCCTACAATGAGCAGTTCTTC. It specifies CATSDSSGSSYNEQFF.

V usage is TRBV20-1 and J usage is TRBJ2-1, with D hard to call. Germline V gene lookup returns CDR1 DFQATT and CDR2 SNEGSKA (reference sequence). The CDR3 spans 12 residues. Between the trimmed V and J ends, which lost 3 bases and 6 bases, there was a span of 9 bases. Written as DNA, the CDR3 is TGCAGTGCTAGTCGGGTGGGCAATGAGCAGTTCTTC. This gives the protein CSASRVGNEQFF.

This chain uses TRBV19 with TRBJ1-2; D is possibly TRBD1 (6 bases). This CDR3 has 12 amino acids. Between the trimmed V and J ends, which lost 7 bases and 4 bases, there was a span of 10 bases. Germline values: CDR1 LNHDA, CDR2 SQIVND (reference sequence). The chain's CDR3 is CASKTGGYGYTF. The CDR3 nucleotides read TGTGCCAGTAAGACAGGCGGCTATGGCTACACCTTC.